This passage covers 15 T cell receptor beta chains from one sample sequenced in a study of resident and recirculating memory T cells in vitiligo. Using immunoSEQ multiplex PCR, the repertoire was profiled, and TCRdb retains in-frame clones only, with some absent. The sample holds tens of thousands of clones; about 91% are singletons and the top ten take about 5%. Sequenced: blood. The receptor set was obtained from a male donor with vitiligo.

V and J are TRBV21-1 and TRBJ1-1; TRBD1 is taken as the D call from the table, unchecked against the DNA. TRBV21-1 is termed a pseudogene. The CDR3 extends over 15 amino acids. CDR3 protein: CASVTGSPLNTEAFF. CDR3 nucleotides: TGTGCCAGCGTGACAGGGAGTCCCCTGAACACTGAAGCTTTCTTT.

The CDR3 reads CASSLDGDYYGYTF. The CDR3 DNA reads TGTGCCAGCAGCTTAGATGGGGACTACTATGGCTACACCTTC. The rearrangement joins TRBV13 to TRBJ1-2; possibly TRBD1 for D (5 bases). V shed 1 base and J shed 3 bases, with 9 bases lying between them. This CDR3 comprises 14 residues. Germline CDR1 and CDR2: PRHDT and FYEKMQ (reference sequence).

The chain links TRBV7-9 to TRBJ2-7; D ambiguous. This CDR3 contains 15 residues. The germline CDR1 and CDR2 sequences are SEHNR and FQNEAQ (reference sequence). The V and J ends lost 5 bases and 0 bases respectively, with 14 bases between them. The CDR3 spells CASSPLGRLSYEQYF. DNA for the CDR3: TGTGCCAGCAGCCCCTTGGGCAGGCTCTCCTACGAGCAGTACTTC.

The sample holds one count of this clone. This chain connects TRBV6-1 to TRBJ2-7; the match to TRBD2 covers 11 bases. CDR3 length: 16 amino acids. Trimming took 4 bases from V and 0 from J; bases not matched to a gene: 5. CDR1 MNHNS and CDR2 SASEGT come from the germline V gene. As DNA, the CDR3 is TGTGCCAGCAGTGCGGGACTAGCGGTCCACTCCTACGAGCAGTACTTC. Residues: CASSAGLAVHSYEQYF.

The chain couples TRBV12-1 to TRBJ2-5; no DNA check was done on the table's D call, TRBD2. TRBV12-1 is assigned pseudogene status. The CDR3 loop spans 16 amino acids. The CDR3 spells CASSRGLAGGSETQYF. The CDR3 DNA sequence: TGTGCCAGCAGCCGGGGACTAGCGGGAGGCTCAGAGACCCAGTACTTC.

V gene TRBV7-9 combines with J gene TRBJ1-5; TRBD1 matches 9 bases. Trimming removed 5 bases from V and 2 bases from J; junction bases left unmatched: 10. This CDR3 has 17 residues. The germline V gene encodes CDR1 SEHNR and CDR2 FQNEAQ (reference sequence). In DNA form, the CDR3 reads TGTGCCAGCAGCCCCCGACCGGGACAGGGACGCAATCAGCCCCAGCATTTT. This gives the protein CASSPRPGQGRNQPQHF.

The chain's CDR3 is CASSVGSSGSSWETQYF. The DNA for the CDR3 is TGTGCCAGCAGCGTAGGTAGTAGCGGGAGTTCGTGGGAGACCCAGTACTTC. The chain carries TRBV9 and TRBJ2-5; 9 bases map to TRBD2. CDR3 length: 17 amino acids. V lost 0 bases and J lost 5; bases outside the gene matches: 11. In germline, CDR1 is SGDLS, CDR2 YYNGEE.

This rearrangement joins TRBV30 to TRBJ1-2; the D is unclear. The germline V gene encodes CDR1 GTSNPN and CDR2 SVGIG (reference sequence). V lost 0 bases and J lost 1, with 15 bases in between. CDR3 size: 16 residues. The CDR3 DNA sequence: TGTGCCTGGAGTGTACTTGTATCCCGAAATAACTATGGCTACACCTTC. Translating gives CAWSVLVSRNNYGYTF.

This chain joins TRBV11-3 and TRBJ2-2; no clear D gene. This CDR3 region has 12 residues. Looked up from germline, CDR1 is SGHNT and CDR2 is YENEEA. V dropped 2 bases and J dropped 6 bases, with 4 bases sitting between them. CDR3 residues: CASSLSPGELFF. For the CDR3, the DNA is TGTGCCAGCAGCTTAAGCCCCGGGGAGCTGTTTTTT. Full variable domain (rest looked up from reference TRBV11-3 and TRBJ2-2): EAGVVQSPRYKIIEKKQPVAFWCNPISGHNTLYWYLQNLGQGPELLIRYENEEAVDDSQLPKDRFSAERLKGVDSTLKIQPAELGDSAVYLCASSLSPGELFFGEGSRLTVL.

The genes are TRBV25-1 and TRBJ2-5; possibly TRBD2 for D (5 bases). Deletions cut 8 bases from V and 4 bases from J, with 11 bases between. There are 12 residues in the CDR3. Germline values: CDR1 MGHDK, CDR2 SYGVNS. The CDR3 here is CASARGTETQYF. The CDR3 bases are TGTGCCAGCGCCCGGGGAACAGAGACCCAGTACTTC.

The chain couples TRBV9 to TRBJ1-2, with a tentative D call TRBD1 (5 bases). The CDR3 runs 16 residues. Germline V gives CDR1 SGDLS, CDR2 YYNGEE. V lost 4 bases to trimming and J lost 0 bases, with 16 bases between them. Here the CDR3 reads CASSPPDSRPNYGYTF. The CDR3 coding sequence is TGTGCCAGCAGCCCACCCGACAGTCGGCCTAACTATGGCTACACCTTC.

The chain employs TRBV6-6 and TRBJ2-1, with TRBD2 matching over 10 bases. This CDR3 region has 15 residues. The junction had 10 bases not matched to a gene; V was cut back by 10 bases and J by 4 bases. The germline CDR1 and CDR2 sequences are MNHNY and SVGAGI (reference sequence). The CDR3 reads CATLPGLAAYNEQFF. The DNA of the CDR3 is TGTGCCACTCTACCTGGACTAGCGGCGTACAATGAGCAGTTCTTC.

Here the CDR3 DNA reads TGTGCCAGCAGCTTAGTAGCCCACAATGAGCAGTTCTTC. This gives the protein CASSLVAHNEQFF. The chain links TRBV11-1 to TRBJ2-1; no reliable D call. The length of the CDR3 is 13 residues. V lost 1 base and J 5 bases, leaving 6 bases between the germline ends. The germline gives CDR1 SGHAT, CDR2 FQDESV (reference sequence).

This chain's CDR3 is CASSMLSGREKLFF. The CDR3, as DNA: TGTGCCAGTAGTATGCTCTCAGGGCGGGAAAAACTGTTTTTT. V gene TRBV19 combines with J gene TRBJ1-4; tentatively, D is TRBD1 (5 bases). CDR3 length equals 14 residues. CDR1 LNHDA and CDR2 SQIVND come from the germline V gene (reference sequence). V dropped 3 bases and J dropped 8 bases, with 13 bases sitting between them.

The chain has TRBV19 and TRBJ1-2, with D uncertain. The V end was cut by 3 bases, the J end by 4 bases, with 9 bases between. CDR1 and CDR2 (germline): LNHDA, SQIVND (reference sequence). The CDR3 covers 13 residues. In DNA form, the CDR3 reads TGTGCCAGTAGTATTGAAGGACTCTATGGCTACACCTTC. This encodes CASSIEGLYGYTF.